This entry concerns a single T cell receptor (gamma chain). Its recognized antigen is unknown. Per-base qualities were not stored, and no clone one base away is much larger. RNA was isolated using the RNeasy mini kit, and reverse transcription was performed with Superscript III. CDR3 amplicons were generated by multiplex PCR with pooled V-gene forward primers and a constant-region reverse primer carrying Illumina adaptor overhangs. After gel purification, amplicons were indexed with Nextera index primers over approximately 8 extra PCR cycles and were then purified with AMPure XP beads. Libraries were sequenced on an Illumina MiSeq with paired-end 250 bp reads, dual indexing and roughly 20% PhiX spike-in. As for the original processing: Reads were quality checked with FastQC, and TRG read pairs were merged with ea-utils fastq-join. Annotation of sequences was performed with IMGT/HighV-QUEST, only productive sequences with unambiguous V-gene assignment were retained, and clonotypes were defined by identical CDR3 sequence. Downstream analysis used VDJtools 1.1.1, tcR 2.2.3, Treemap and vegan Shannon diversity in R 3.4.4. TCRdb reprocessed the public data with the CATT caller; entries with the same nucleotide sequence were combined afterwards. TCRdb's processing, not the authors' own work, is the source of the V and J calls. The sample table shows about 36,000 gamma-chain clones, and just over 20% are seen once. The ten biggest clones cover about 2% of the sample.

Thymic samples were depleted of alphabeta T cells, then CD3+ TCRVdelta1+ TCRVdelta2- thymocytes were FACS-sorted. Sorted Vdelta1+ thymocyte purity ranged from roughly 97% to 99.6%. Thymic specimens were obtained from 8 paediatric patients, aged from roughly 5 days to 16 months, who were undergoing corrective cardiac surgery. Thymic tissue was dispersed and mononuclear cells isolated on a Histopaque-1077 density gradient. Staining used anti-TCRVdelta1 clone TS8.2, anti-TCRVdelta2 clone B6, anti-CD3 clone HIT3a and anti-TCRalphabeta clone IP26 antibodies. The data stem from a study of Vδ1+ human thymocytes (dated by TCRdb to the late 2010s). Background for the entire study: As a data resource, the study described the mRNA-level TRG and TRD CDR3 repertoires found in highly purified Vdelta1+ thymocytes taken from young children. Validation of the multiplex-based CDR3 amplicon strategy against 5'RACE-based CDR3 amplicon generation methods had been performed previously.

The study at large found these results: Thymic TRG and TRD repertoires appeared highly polyclonal with Gaussian CDR3 length distributions, unlike oligoclonal peripheral blood repertoires. The use of highly purified populations and single-cell validation was advised by the authors, since misinterpretation of bulk repertoire data could be caused by unexpected Vdelta2 sequences. Roughly a fifth of thymic TRD sequences were found to be Vdelta2 (and few were Vdelta3) despite high sort purity, in contrast to peripheral blood Vdelta1+ controls. Many TRG clonotypes were found to be shared between donors (up to roughly 7x10^3), whereas TRD repertoires were found to be essentially private (max about 120 shared). Donors did not cluster by age or sex, so the analyses were not stratified by age or sex.

From its cysteine to its phenylalanine, the CDR3 spans 17 amino acids. Just CDR3 DNA is preserved here, 51 bases in frame from base 1. The germline V gene (reference sequence) sets CDR1 to GITISATS and CDR2 to ISYDGTV. V loses 1 base at its end and J loses 3 bases; junction bases beyond the gene matches: 3. The sequence joins TRGV9 to TRGJP. The TCR comes from a girl under three years old who had congenital heart surgery. Source material: Vdelta1+ gamma-delta thymocytes from the thymus. Sample cell subset or site, as interpreted from the label and publication: FACS-sorted CD3+ TCRalphabeta- TCRVdelta1+ TCRVdelta2- thymocytes. The sequenced DNA is TGTGCCTTGTGGGAGGTTCTGCAAGAGTTGGGCAAAAAAATCAAGGTATTT. Translated, it reads CALWEVLQELGKKIKVF.